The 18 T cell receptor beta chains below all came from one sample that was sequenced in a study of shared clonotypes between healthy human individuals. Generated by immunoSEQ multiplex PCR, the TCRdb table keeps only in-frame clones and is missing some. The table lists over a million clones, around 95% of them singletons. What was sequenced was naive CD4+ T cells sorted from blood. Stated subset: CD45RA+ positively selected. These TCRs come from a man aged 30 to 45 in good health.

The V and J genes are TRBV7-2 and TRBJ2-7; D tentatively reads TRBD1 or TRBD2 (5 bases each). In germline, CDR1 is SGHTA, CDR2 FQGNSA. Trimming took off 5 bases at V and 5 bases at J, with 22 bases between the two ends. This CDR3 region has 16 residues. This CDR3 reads CASSDPGRGVSHEQYF. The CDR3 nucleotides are TGTGCCAGCAGCGATCCGGGACGGGGAGTGAGCCACGAGCAGTACTTC.

CDR3 coding DNA: TGCGCCAGCAGCCTCCTTGGTAGCTCCTACAATGAGCAGTTCTTC. As protein: CASSLLGSSYNEQFF. V usage is TRBV5-1 and J usage is TRBJ2-1; D call uncertain. This CDR3 is 15 amino acids long. V lost 4 bases, J lost 0 bases, and 11 bases lay in between. Germline V lookup: CDR1 SGHRS, CDR2 YFSETQ.

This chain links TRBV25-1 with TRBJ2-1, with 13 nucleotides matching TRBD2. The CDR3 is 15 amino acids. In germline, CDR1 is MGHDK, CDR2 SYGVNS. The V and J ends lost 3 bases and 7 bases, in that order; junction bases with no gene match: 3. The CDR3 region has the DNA TGTGCCAGCAGTGATGGGACTAGCGGGAATAATGAGCAGTTCTTC. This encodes CASSDGTSGNNEQFF. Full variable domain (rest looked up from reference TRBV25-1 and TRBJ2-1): EADIYQTPRYLVIGTGKKITLECSQTMGHDKMYWYQQDPGMELHLIHYSYGVNSTEKGDLSSESTVSRIRTEHFPLTLESARPSHTSQYLCASSDGTSGNNEQFFGPGTRLTVL.

CDR3 region: CASSRGLAGGADTQYF. CDR3 coding DNA: TGCGCCAGCAGCCGGGGACTAGCGGGAGGGGCAGATACGCAGTATTTT. The chain combines TRBV5-1 with TRBJ2-3, with 16 bases matching TRBD2. The length of the CDR3 is 16 residues. Losses at the gene ends were 4 bases for V and 4 bases for J; bases not matched to a gene: 3. Germline-derived CDR1 and CDR2 are SGHRS and YFSETQ.

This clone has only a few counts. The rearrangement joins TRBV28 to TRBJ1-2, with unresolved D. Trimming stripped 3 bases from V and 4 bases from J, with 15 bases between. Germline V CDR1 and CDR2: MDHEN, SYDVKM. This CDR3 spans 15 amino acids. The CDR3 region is CASSLGRVVGYGYTF. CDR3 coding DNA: TGTGCCAGCAGTTTGGGTAGGGTAGTAGGCTATGGCTACACCTTC.

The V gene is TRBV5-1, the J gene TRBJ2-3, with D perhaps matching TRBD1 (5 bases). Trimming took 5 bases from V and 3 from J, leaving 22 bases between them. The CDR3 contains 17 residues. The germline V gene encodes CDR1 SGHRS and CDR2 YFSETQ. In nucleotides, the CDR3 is TGCGCCAGCAGTAAGGAACCAGGGATGAGTTATACAGATACGCAGTATTTT. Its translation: CASSKEPGMSYTDTQYF.

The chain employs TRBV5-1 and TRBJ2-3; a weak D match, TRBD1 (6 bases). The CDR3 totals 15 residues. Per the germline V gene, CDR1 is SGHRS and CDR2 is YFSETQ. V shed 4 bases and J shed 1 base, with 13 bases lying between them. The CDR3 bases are TGCGCCAGCAGCGGATCGACAGGCCGCACAGATACGCAGTATTTT. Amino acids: CASSGSTGRTDTQYF.

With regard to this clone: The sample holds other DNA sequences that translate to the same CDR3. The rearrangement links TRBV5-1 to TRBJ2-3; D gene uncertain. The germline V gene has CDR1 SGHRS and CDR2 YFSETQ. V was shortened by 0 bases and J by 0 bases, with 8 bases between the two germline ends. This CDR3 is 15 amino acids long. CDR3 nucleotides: TGCGCCAGCAGCTTGGACGGAGCTAGCACAGATACGCAGTATTTT. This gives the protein CASSLDGASTDTQYF.

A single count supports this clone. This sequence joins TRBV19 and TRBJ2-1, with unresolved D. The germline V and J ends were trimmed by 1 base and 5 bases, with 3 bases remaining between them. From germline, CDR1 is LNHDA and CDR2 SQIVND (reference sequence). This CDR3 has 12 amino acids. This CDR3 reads CASSIADNEQFF. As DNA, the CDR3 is TGTGCCAGTAGTATAGCGGACAATGAGCAGTTCTTC.

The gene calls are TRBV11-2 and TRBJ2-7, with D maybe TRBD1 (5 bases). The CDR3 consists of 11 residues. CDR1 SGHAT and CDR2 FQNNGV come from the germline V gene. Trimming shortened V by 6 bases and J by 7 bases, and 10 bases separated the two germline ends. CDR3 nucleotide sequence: TGTGCCAGCAGAGCCACAGGAGAGCAGTACTTC. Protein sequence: CASRATGEQYF.

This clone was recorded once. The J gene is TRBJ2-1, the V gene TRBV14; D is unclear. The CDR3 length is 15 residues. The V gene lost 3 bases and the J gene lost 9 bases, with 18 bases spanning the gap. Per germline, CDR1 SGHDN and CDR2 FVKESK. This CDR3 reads CASSQRSGGPFEQFF. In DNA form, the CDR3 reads TGTGCCAGCAGCCAGCGATCAGGTGGTCCGTTTGAGCAGTTCTTC. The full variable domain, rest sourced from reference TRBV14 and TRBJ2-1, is EAGVTQFPSHSVIEKGQTVTLRCDPISGHDNLYWYRRVMGKEIKFLLHFVKESKQDESGMPNNRFLAERTGGTYSTLKVQPAELEDSGVYFCASSQRSGGPFEQFFGPGTRLTVL.

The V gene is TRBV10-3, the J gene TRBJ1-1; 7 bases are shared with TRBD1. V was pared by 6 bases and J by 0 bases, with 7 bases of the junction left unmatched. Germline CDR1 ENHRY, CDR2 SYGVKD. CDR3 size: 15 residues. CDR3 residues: CAIRDATGMNTEAFF. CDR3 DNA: TGTGCCATCAGGGACGCGACAGGGATGAACACTGAAGCTTTCTTT.

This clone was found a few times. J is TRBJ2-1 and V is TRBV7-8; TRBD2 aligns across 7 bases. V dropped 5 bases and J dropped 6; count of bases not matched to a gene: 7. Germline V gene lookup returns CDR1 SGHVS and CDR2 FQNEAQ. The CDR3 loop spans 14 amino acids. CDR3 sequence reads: CASSAGVAGNEQFF. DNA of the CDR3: TGTGCCAGCAGCGCCGGGGTAGCGGGCAATGAGCAGTTCTTC.

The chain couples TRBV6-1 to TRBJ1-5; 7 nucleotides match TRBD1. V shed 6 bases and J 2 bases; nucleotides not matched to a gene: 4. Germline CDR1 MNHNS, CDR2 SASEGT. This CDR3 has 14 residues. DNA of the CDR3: TGTGCCAGCAGATGGACAGGCCGCAATCAGCCCCAGCATTTT. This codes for CASRWTGRNQPQHF.

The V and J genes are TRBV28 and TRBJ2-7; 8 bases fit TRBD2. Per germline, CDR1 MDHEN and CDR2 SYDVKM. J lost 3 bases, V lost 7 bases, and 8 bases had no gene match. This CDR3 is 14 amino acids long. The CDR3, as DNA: TGTGCCAGCAAGAGAACTAGCGGAAACTACGAGCAGTACTTC. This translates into CASKRTSGNYEQYF. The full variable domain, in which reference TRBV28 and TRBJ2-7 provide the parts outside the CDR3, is DVKVTQSSRYLVKRTGEKVFLECVQDMDHENMFWYRQDPGLGLRLIYFSYDVKMKEKGDIPEGYSVSREKKERFSLILESASTNQTSMYLCASKRTSGNYEQYFGPGTRLTVT.

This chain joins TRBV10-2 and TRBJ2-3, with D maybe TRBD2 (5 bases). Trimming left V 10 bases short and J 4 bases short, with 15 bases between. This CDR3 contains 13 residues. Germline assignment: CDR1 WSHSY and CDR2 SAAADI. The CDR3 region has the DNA TGCGCCACTCGACTCGGGATGCCAGATACGCAGTATTTT. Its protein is CATRLGMPDTQYF.

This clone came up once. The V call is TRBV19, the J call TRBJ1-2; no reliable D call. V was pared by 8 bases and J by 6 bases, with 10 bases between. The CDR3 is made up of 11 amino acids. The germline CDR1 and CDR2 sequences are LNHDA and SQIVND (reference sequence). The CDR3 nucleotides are TGTGCCAGTCAAAAAGAGAATGGCTACACCTTC. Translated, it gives CASQKENGYTF. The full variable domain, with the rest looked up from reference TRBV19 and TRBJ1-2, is DGGITQSPKYLFRKEGQNVTLSCEQNLNHDAMYWYRQDPGQGLRLIYYSQIVNDFQKGDIAEGYSVSREKKESFPLTVTSAQKNPTAFYLCASQKENGYTFGSGTRLTVV.

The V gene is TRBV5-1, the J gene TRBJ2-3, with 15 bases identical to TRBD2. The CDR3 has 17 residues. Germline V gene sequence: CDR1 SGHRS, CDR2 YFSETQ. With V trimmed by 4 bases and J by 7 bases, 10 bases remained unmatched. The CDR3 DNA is TGCGCCAGCAGCGCCTCTCCGGGACTAGCGGGAGGATATACGCAGTATTTT. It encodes CASSASPGLAGGYTQYF.